This T cell receptor beta chain emerged from a study of cytomegalovirus exposure and HLA in healthy donors. Study overall: The 100 to 150 validation repertoires and the roughly 670 first-cohort repertoires shared a platform, a later analysis reported.

Findings and caveats of the study: The investigators catalogued 164 TCR beta chains as cytomegalovirus-associated. Reportedly, diagnosis of cytomegalovirus status by the classifier showed high specificity and sensitivity.

Germline CDR1 and CDR2: SEHNR and FQNEAQ (reference sequence). V lost 4 bases and J lost 7, with 8 bases in between. CDR3 size: 12 residues. As regards this clone: Antigen: not known.

Using immunoSEQ multiplex PCR, the repertoire was profiled, and TCRdb retains in-frame clones only, with some absent. The sample contains approximately 100,000 clones, roughly 92% of which appear only once. V and J are TRBV7-9 and TRBJ2-1; D is unresolved. Material for sequencing was PBMCs. The sequence came from a woman younger than 45 in good health and CMV-seropositive. CDR3 protein: CASSSPINEQFF. DNA for the CDR3: TGTGCCAGCAGCTCCCCAATTAATGAGCAGTTCTTC.